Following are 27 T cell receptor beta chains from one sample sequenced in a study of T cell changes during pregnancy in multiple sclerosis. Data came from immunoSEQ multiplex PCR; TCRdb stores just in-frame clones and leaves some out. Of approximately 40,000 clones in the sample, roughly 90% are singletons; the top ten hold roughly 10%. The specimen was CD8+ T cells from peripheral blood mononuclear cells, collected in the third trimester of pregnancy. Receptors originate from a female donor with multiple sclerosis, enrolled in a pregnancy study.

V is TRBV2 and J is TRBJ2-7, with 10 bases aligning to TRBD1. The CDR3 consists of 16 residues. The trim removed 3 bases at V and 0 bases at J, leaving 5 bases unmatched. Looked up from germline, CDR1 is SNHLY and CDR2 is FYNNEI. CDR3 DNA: TGTGCCAGCAGTGATGGGACAGGGGCGAGCTCCTACGAGCAGTACTTC. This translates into CASSDGTGASSYEQYF. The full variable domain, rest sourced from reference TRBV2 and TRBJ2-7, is EPEVTQTPSHQVTQMGQEVILRCVPISNHLYFYWYRQILGQKVEFLVSFYNNEISEKSEIFDDQFSVERPDGSNFTLKIRSTKLEDSAMYFCASSDGTGASSYEQYFGPGTRLTVT.

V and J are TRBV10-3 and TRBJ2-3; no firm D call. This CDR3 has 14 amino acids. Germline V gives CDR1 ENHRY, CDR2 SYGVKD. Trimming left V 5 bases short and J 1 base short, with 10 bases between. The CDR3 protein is CAISSPSGTDTQYF. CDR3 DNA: TGTGCCATCAGTTCCCCTAGTGGCACAGATACGCAGTATTTT.

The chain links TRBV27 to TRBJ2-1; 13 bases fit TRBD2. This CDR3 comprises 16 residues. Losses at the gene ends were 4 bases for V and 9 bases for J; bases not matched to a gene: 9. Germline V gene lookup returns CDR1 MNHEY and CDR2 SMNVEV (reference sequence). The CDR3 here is CASSSPTSGRAAEQFF. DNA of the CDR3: TGTGCCAGCAGTTCTCCTACTAGCGGGAGGGCCGCTGAGCAGTTCTTC.

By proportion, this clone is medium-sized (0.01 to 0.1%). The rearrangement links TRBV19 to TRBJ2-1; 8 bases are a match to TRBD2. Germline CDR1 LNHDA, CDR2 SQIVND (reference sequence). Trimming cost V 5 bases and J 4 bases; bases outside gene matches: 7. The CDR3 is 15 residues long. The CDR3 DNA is TGTGCCAGTAGTTCAACTAGCGGAGCGTACAATGAGCAGTTCTTC. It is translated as CASSSTSGAYNEQFF.

The CDR3 region has the DNA TGTGCCAGCAGCCCCGGGACAGGGGAATACGAGCAGTACTTC. Its translation: CASSPGTGEYEQYF. V gene TRBV27 combines with J gene TRBJ2-7, with 10 bases identical to TRBD1. CDR1 MNHEY and CDR2 SMNVEV come from the germline V gene (reference sequence). This CDR3 is built from 14 residues. V shed 6 bases and J 4 bases; nucleotides not matched to a gene: 6.

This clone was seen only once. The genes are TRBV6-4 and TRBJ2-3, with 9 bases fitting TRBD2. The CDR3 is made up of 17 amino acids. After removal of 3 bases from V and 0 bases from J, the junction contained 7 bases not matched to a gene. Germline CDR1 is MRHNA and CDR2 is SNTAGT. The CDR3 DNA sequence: TGTGCCAGCAGTGATGGTCCTAGCGGGGCTAGCACAGATACGCAGTATTTT. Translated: CASSDGPSGASTDTQYF.

The CDR3 here is CASSYSTSGDEQFF. CDR3 in DNA: TGTGCCAGCAGTTACTCGACTAGCGGGGATGAGCAGTTCTTC. The chain joins TRBV6-5 to TRBJ2-1; TRBD2 matches at 11 bases. The ends lost 0 bases at V and 8 bases at J; junction bases unmatched: 0. The CDR3 loop spans 14 amino acids. Germline lookup yields CDR1 MNHEY and CDR2 SVGAGI.

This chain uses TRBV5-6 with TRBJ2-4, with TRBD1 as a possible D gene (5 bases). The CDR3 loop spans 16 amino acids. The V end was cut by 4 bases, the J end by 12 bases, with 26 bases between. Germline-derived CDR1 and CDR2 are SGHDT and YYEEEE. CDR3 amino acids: CASSPVRGPELNSQYF. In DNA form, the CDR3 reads TGTGCCAGCAGCCCCGTTAGGGGCCCGGAATTAAATAGTCAGTACTTC.

As DNA, the CDR3 is TGTGCCAGCAGTTACTCGCAGACAGAGAACACCGGGGAGCTGTTTTTT. It translates to CASSYSQTENTGELFF. The chain joins TRBV6-5 to TRBJ2-2; D is possibly TRBD1 (5 bases). Trimming pared 0 bases from V and 1 base from J, leaving 9 bases between. The CDR3 length is 16 residues. Germline loops: CDR1 MNHEY, CDR2 SVGAGI.

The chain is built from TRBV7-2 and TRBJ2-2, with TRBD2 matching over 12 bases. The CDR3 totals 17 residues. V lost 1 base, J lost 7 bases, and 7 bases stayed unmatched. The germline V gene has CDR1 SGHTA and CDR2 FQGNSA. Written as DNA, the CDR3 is TGTGCCAGCAGCTTAGGACCTAGCGGGGGGGCCAACGGGGAGCTGTTTTTT. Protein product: CASSLGPSGGANGELFF. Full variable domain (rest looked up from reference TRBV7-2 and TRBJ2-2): GAGVSQSPSNKVTEKGKDVELRCDPISGHTALYWYRQSLGQGLEFLIYFQGNSAPDKSGLPSDRFSAERTGGSVSTLTIQRTQQEDSAVYLCASSLGPSGGANGELFFGEGSRLTVL.

CDR3 nucleotides: TGTGCCAGCAGCTTGATGGCTGAACAGGCCCCATACGAGCAGTACTTC. Its translation: CASSLMAEQAPYEQYF. The V gene is TRBV5-4, the J gene TRBJ2-7, with D perhaps TRBD1 (5 bases). The germline V gene has CDR1 SGHNT and CDR2 YYREEE (reference sequence). Trimming cost V 1 base and J 4 bases, with 18 bases left between them. The CDR3 length is 16 residues.

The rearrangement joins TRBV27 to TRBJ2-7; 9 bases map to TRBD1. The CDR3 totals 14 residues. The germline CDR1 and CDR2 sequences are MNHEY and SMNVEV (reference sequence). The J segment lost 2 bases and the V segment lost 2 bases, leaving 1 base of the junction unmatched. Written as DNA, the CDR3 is TGTGCCAGCAGTTTAGGGACAGGGCCCTACGAGCAGTACTTC. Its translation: CASSLGTGPYEQYF.

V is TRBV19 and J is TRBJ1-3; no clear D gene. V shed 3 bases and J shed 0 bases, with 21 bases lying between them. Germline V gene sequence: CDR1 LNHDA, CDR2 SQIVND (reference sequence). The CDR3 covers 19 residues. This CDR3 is CASSIAQRVRQYSGNTIYF. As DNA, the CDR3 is TGTGCCAGTAGTATTGCTCAAAGAGTTCGTCAATACTCTGGAAACACCATATATTTT.

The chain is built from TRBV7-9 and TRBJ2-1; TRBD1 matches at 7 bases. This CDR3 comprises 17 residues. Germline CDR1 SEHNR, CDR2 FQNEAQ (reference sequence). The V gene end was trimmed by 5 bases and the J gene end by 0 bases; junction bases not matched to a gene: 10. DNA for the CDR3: TGTGCCAGCAGCACGTGGGACAGCTTAAACTCCTACAATGAGCAGTTCTTC. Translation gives CASSTWDSLNSYNEQFF.

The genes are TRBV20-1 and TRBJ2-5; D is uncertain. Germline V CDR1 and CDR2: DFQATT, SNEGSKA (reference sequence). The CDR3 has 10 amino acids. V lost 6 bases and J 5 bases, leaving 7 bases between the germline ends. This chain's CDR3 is CSAIVETQYF. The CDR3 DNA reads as TGCAGTGCAATCGTGGAGACCCAGTACTTC.

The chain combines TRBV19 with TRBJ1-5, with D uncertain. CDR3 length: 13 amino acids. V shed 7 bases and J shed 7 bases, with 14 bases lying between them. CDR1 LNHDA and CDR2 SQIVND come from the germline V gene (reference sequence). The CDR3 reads CASNSQVSQPQHF. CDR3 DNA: TGTGCCAGTAATTCCCAGGTATCCCAGCCCCAGCATTTT.

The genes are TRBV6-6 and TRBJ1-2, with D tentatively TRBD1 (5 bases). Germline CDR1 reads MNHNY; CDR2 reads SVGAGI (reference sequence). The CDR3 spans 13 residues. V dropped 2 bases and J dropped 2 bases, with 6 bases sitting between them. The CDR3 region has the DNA TGTGCCAGCAGTTACGCAGGGAACTATGGCTACACCTTC. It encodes CASSYAGNYGYTF.

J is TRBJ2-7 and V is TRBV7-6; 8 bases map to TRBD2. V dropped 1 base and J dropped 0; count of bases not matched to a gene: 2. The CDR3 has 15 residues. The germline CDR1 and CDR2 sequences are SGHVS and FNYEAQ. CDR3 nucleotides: TGTGCCAGCAGCTTAGTAGCGGGGACCTCCTACGAGCAGTACTTC. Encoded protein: CASSLVAGTSYEQYF.

CDR3 protein: CASSLSGGYDWEQYF. The CDR3 bases are TGTGCCAGCAGTTTAAGTGGAGGGTATGATTGGGAGCAGTACTTC. The gene calls are TRBV27 and TRBJ2-7; D perhaps matches TRBD2 (6 bases). The CDR3 length is 15 residues. Between the trimmed V and J ends, which lost 2 bases and 7 bases, there was a span of 18 bases. CDR1 and CDR2 from the germline V gene are MNHEY and SMNVEV (reference sequence).

This chain's CDR3 is CAISESDRGPFYGYTF. Written as DNA, the CDR3 is TGTGCCATCAGTGAGTCCGACAGGGGACCTTTCTATGGCTACACCTTC. This chain links TRBV10-3 with TRBJ1-2; TRBD1 agrees at 8 bases. CDR1 is ENHRY and CDR2 is SYGVKD in the germline V gene. V was clipped by 0 bases and J by 4 bases; unmatched bases: 7. The CDR3 is 16 residues long.

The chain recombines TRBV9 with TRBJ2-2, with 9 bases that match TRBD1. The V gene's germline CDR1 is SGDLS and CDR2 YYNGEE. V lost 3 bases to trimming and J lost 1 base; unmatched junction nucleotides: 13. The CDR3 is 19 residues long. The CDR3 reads CASSEPGQGVLRNTGELFF. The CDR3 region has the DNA TGTGCCAGCAGCGAACCGGGACAGGGAGTTCTTCGGAACACCGGGGAGCTGTTTTTT.

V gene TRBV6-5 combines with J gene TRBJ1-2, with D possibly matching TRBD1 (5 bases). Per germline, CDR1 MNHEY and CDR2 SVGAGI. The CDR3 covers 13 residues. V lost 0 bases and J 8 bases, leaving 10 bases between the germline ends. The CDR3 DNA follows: TGTGCCAGCAGTTACTCGACGGGGGTCGGCTACACCTTC. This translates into CASSYSTGVGYTF.

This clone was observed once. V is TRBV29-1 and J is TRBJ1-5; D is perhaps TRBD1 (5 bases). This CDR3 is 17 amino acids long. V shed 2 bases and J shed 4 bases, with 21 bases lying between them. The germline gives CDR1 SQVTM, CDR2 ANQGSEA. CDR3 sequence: CSVELKQADGRNQPQHF. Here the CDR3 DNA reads TGCAGCGTTGAATTGAAACAGGCGGATGGGCGAAATCAGCCCCAGCATTTT. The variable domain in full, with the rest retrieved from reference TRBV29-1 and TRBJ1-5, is SAVISQKPSRDICQRGTSLTIQCQVDSQVTMMFWYRQQPGQSLTLIATANQGSEATYESGFVIDKFPISRPNLTFSTLTVSNMSPEDSSIYLCSVELKQADGRNQPQHFGDGTRLSIL.

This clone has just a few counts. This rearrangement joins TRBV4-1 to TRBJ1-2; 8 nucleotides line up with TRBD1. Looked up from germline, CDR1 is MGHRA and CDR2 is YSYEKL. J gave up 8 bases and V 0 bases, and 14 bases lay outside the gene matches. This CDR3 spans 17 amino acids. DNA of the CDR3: TGCGCCAGCAGCCAAGATAGTGGGGCAGGGGGCTTGGGAGGCTACACCTTC. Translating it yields CASSQDSGAGGLGGYTF.

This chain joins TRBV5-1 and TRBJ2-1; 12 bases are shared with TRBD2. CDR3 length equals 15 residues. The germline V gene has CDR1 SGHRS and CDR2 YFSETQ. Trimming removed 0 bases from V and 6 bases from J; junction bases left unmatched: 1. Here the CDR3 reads CASSLGLAGVNEQFF. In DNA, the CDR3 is TGCGCCAGCAGCTTGGGACTAGCGGGGGTCAATGAGCAGTTCTTC.

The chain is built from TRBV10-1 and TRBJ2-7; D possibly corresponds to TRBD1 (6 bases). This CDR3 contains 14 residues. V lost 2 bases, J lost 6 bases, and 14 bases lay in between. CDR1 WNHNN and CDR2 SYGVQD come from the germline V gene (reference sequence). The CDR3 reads CASSEPTRGSEQYF. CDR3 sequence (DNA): TGCGCCAGCAGTGAGCCGACAAGGGGGAGCGAGCAGTACTTC.

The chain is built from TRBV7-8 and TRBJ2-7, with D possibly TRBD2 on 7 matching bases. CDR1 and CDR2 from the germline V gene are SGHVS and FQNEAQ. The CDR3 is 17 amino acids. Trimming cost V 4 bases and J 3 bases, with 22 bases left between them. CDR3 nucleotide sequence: TGTGCCAGCAGCTCCACTCAGGCGGGGGCCCTAATCTACGAGCAGTACTTC. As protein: CASSSTQAGALIYEQYF.